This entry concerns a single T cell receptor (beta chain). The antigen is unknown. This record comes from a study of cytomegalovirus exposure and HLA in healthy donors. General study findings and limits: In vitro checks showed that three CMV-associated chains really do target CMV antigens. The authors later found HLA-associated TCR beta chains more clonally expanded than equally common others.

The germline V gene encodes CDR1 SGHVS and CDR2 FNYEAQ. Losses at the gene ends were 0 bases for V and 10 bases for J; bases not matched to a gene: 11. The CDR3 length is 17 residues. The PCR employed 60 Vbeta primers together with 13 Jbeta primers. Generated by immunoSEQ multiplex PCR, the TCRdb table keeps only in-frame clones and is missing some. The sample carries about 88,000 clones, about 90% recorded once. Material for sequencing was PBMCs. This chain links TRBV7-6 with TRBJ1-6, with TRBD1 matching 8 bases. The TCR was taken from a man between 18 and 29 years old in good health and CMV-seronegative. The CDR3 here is CASSLATAGGFESPLHF. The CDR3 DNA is TGTGCCAGCAGCTTAGCGACTGCAGGGGGCTTTGAATCACCCCTCCACTTT.